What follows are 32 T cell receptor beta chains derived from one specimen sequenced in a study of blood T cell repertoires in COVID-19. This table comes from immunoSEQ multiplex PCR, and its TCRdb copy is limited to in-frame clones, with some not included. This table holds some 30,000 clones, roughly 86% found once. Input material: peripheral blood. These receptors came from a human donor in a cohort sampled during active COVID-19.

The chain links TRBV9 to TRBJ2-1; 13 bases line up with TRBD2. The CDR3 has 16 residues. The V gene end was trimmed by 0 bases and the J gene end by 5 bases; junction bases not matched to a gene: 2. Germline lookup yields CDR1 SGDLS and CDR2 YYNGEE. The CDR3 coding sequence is TGTGCCAGCAGCGTAGGGGGGACTAGCGGGAACAATGAGCAGTTCTTC. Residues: CASSVGGTSGNNEQFF.

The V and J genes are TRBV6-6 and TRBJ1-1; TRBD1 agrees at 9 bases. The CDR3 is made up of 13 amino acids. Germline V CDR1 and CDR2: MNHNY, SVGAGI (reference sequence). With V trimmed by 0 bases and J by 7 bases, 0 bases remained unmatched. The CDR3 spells CASSYSGQGEAFF. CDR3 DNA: TGTGCCAGCAGTTACTCGGGACAGGGTGAAGCTTTCTTT.

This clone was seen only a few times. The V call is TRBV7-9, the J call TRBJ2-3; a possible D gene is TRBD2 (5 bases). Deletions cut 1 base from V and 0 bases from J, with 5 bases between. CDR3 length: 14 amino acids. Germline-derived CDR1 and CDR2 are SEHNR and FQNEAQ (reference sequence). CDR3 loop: CASSLGTSTDTQYF. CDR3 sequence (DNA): TGTGCCAGCAGCTTAGGGACTAGCACAGATACGCAGTATTTT. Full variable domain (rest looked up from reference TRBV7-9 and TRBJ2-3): DTGVSQNPRHKITKRGQNVTFRCDPISEHNRLYWYRQTLGQGPEFLTYFQNEAQLEKSRLLSDRFSAERPKGSFSTLEIQRTEQGDSAMYLCASSLGTSTDTQYFGPGTRLTVL.

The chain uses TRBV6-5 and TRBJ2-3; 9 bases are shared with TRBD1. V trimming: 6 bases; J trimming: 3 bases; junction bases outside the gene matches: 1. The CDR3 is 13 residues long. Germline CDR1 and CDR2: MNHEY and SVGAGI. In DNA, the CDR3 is TGTGCCAGCAGGGGGACAGGGACAGATACGCAGTATTTT. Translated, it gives CASRGTGTDTQYF.

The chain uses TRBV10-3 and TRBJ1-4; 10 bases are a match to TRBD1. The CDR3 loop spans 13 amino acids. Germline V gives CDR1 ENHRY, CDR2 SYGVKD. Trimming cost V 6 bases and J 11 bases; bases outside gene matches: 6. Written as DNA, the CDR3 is TGTGCCATCAGGGACGGGACAGGGGAGAAACTGTTTTTT. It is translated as CAIRDGTGEKLFF.

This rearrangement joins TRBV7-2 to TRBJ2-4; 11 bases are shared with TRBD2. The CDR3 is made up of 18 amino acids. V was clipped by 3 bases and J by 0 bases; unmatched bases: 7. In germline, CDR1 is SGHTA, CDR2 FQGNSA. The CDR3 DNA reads TGTGCCAGCAGCTTGACTAGCGGGGACGGGGGAGCCAAAAACATTCAGTACTTC. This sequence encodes CASSLTSGDGGAKNIQYF.

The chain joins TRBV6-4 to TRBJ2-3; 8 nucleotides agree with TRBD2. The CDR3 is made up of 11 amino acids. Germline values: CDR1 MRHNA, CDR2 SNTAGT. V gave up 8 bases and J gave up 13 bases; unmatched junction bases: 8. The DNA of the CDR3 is TGTGCCAGCCGAACCGGGACTAGTGAGTATTTT. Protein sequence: CASRTGTSEYF.

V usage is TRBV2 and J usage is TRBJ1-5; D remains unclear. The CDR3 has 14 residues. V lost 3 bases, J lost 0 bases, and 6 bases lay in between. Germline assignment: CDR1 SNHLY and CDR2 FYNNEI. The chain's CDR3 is CASSDSHSNQPQHF. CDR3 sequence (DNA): TGTGCCAGCAGTGATTCACATAGCAATCAGCCCCAGCATTTT.

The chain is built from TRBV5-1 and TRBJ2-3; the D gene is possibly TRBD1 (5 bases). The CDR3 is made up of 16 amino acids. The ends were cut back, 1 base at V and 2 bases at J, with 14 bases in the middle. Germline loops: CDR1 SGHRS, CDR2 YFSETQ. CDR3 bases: TGCGCCAGCAGCTTGCCCCTCGCAGGGTCCACAGATACGCAGTATTTT. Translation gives CASSLPLAGSTDTQYF.

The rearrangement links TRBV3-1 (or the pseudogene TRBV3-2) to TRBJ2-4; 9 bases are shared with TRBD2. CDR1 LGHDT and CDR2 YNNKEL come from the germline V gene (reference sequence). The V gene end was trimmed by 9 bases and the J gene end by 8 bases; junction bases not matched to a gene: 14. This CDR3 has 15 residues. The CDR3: CASSNVGGGADIQYF. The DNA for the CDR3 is TGTGCCAGTAGTAACGTCGGCGGGGGGGCCGACATTCAGTACTTC.

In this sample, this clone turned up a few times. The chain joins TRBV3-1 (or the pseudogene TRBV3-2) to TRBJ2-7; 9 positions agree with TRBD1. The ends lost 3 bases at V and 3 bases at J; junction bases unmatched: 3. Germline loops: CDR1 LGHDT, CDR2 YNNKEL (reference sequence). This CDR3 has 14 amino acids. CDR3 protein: CASSQLGQGYEQYF. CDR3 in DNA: TGTGCCAGCAGCCAGTTGGGACAGGGCTACGAGCAGTACTTC.

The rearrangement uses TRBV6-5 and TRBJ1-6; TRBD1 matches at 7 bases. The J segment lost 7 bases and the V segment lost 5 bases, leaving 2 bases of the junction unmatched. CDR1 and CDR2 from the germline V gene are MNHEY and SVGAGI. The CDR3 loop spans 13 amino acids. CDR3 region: CASSRQGNSPLHF. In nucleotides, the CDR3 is TGTGCCAGCAGTAGACAGGGAAATTCACCCCTCCACTTT.

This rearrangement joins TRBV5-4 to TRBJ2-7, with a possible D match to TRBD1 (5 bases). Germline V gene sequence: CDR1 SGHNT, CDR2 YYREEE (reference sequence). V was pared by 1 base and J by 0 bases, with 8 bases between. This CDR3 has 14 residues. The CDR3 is CASSLKQGSYEQYF. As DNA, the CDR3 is TGTGCCAGCAGCTTGAAGCAGGGCTCCTACGAGCAGTACTTC. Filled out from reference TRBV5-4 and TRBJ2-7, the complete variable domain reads ETGVTQSPTHLIKTRGQQVTLRCSSQSGHNTVSWYQQALGQGPQFIFQYYREEENGRGNFPPRFSGLQFPNYSSELNVNALELDDSALYLCASSLKQGSYEQYFGPGTRLTVT.

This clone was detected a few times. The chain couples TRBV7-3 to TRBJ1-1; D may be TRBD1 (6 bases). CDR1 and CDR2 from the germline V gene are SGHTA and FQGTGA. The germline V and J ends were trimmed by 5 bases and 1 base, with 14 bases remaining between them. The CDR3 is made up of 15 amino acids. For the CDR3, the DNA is TGTGCCAGCAGCCCAGGACAGTGGGAGAACACTGAAGCTTTCTTT. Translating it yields CASSPGQWENTEAFF.

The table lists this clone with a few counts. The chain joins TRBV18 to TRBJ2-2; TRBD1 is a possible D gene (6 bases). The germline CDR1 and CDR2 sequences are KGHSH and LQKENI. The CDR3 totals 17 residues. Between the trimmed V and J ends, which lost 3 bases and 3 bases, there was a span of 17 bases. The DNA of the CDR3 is TGTGCCAGCTCACCCTCGCGAACAGGGTTAGACACCGGGGAGCTGTTTTTT. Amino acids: CASSPSRTGLDTGELFF. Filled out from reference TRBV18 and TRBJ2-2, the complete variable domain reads NAGVMQNPRHLVRRRGQEARLRCSPMKGHSHVYWYRQLPEEGLKFMVYLQKENIIDESGMPKERFSAEFPKEGPSILRIQQVVRGDSAAYFCASSPSRTGLDTGELFFGEGSRLTVL.

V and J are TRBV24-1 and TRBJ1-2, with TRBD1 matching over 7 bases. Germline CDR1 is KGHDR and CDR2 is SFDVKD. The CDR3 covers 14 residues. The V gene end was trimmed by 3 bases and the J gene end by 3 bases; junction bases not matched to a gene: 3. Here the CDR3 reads CATSDAGTDYGYTF. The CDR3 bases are TGTGCCACCAGTGATGCTGGGACAGACTATGGCTACACCTTC.

This chain's CDR3 is CASSFSPGEDTQYF. The CDR3 bases are TGTGCCAGCAGCTTTTCACCGGGGGAGGATACGCAGTATTTT. The V call is TRBV7-3, the J call TRBJ2-3; D is possibly TRBD2 (6 bases). Germline loops: CDR1 SGHTA, CDR2 FQGTGA. V gave up 3 bases and J gave up 6 bases, with 13 bases separating them. This CDR3 is 14 amino acids long. Full variable domain (rest looked up from reference TRBV7-3 and TRBJ2-3): GAGVSQTPSNKVTEKGKYVELRCDPISGHTALYWYRQSLGQGPEFLIYFQGTGAADDSGLPNDRFFAVRPEGSVSTLKIQRTERGDSAVYLCASSFSPGEDTQYFGPGTRLTVL.

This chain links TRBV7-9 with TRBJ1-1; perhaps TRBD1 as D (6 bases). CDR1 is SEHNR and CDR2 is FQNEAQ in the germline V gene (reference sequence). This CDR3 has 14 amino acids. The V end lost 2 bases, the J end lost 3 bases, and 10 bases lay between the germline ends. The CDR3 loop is CASSLMKGDTEAFF. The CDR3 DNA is TGTGCCAGCAGCTTAATGAAGGGGGACACTGAAGCTTTCTTT.

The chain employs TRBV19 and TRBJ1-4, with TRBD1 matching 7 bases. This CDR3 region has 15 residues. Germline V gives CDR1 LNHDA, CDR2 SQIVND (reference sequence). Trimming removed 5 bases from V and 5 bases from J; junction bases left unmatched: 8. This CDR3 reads CASSSATGPNEKLFF. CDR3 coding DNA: TGTGCCAGTAGTTCGGCGACAGGGCCCAATGAAAAACTGTTTTTT.

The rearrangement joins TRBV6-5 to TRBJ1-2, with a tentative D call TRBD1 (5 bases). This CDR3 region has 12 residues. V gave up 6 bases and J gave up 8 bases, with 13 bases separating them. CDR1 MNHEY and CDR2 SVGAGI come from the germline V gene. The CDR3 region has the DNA TGTGCCAGCAGGCTAGGACAAGGAGGCTACACCTTC. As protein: CASRLGQGGYTF.

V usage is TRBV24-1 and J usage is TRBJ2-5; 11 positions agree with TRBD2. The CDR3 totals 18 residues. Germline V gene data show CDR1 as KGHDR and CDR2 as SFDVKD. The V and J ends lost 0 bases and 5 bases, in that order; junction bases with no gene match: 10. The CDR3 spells CATSDLPSGGSGRETQYF. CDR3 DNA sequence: TGTGCCACCAGTGATTTGCCTAGCGGGGGGTCCGGGAGGGAGACCCAGTACTTC.

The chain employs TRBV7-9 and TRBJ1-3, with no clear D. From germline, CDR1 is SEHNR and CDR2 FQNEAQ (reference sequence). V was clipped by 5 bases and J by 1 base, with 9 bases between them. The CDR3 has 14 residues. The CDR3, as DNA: TGTGCCAGCAGCATGCAGGAATCTGGAAACACCATATATTTT. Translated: CASSMQESGNTIYF.

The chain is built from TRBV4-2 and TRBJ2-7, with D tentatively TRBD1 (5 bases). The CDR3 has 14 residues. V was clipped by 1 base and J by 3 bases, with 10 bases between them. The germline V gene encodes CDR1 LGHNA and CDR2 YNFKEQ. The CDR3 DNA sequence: TGTGCCAGCAGCCAAGCAGACAGCCGCTACGAGCAGTACTTC. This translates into CASSQADSRYEQYF.

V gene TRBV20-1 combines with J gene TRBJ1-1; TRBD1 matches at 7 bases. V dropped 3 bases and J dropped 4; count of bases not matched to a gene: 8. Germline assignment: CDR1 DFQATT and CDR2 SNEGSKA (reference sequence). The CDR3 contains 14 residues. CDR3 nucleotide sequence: TGCAGTGCTAGTCCGACAGGGAGGAGCACTGAAGCTTTCTTT. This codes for CSASPTGRSTEAFF.

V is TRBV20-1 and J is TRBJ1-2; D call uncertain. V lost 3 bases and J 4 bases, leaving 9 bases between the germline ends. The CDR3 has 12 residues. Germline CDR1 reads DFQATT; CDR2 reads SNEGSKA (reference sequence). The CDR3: CSASLGVYGYTF. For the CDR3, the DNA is TGCAGTGCTAGTCTTGGAGTCTATGGCTACACCTTC.

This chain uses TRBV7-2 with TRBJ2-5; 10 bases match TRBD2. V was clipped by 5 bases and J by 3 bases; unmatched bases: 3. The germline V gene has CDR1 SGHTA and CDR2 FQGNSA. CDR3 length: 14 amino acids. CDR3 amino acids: CASSIGTSEETQYF. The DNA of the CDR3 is TGTGCCAGCAGCATCGGGACTAGCGAAGAGACCCAGTACTTC.

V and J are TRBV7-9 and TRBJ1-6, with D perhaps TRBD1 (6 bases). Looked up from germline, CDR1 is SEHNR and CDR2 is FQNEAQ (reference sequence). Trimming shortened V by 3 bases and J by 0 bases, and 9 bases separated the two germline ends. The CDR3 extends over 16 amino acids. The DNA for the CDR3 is TGTGCCAGCAGCTTTTCAGGGGCCTCCTATAATTCACCCCTCCACTTT. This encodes CASSFSGASYNSPLHF.

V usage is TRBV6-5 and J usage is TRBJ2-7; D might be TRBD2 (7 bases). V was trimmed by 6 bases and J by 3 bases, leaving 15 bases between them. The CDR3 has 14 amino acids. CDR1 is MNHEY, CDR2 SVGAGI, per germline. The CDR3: CASSRYREGYEQYF. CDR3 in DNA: TGTGCCAGCAGCCGATACAGGGAGGGCTACGAGCAGTACTTC.

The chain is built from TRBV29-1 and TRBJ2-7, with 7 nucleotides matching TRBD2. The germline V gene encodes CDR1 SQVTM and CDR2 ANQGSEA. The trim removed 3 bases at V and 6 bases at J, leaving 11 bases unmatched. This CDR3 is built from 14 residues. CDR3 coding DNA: TGCAGCGTTGAGCGGGGGTACGGTACCAGCGAGCAGTACTTC. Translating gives CSVERGYGTSEQYF.

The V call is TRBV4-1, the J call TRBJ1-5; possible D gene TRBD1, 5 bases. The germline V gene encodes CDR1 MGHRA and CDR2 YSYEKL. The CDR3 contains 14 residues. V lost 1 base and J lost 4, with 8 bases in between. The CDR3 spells CASSQGRGNQPQHF. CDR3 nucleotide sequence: TGCGCCAGCAGCCAAGGAAGGGGAAATCAGCCCCAGCATTTT.

The CDR3, as DNA: TGTGCCAGCAGCATATGGGACAGGGCTAAAGGAAACACCATATATTTT. Translating it yields CASSIWDRAKGNTIYF. V gene TRBV3-1 (or the pseudogene TRBV3-2) combines with J gene TRBJ1-3; 9 bases fit TRBD1. The CDR3 covers 16 residues. Germline V gives CDR1 LGHDT, CDR2 YNNKEL (reference sequence). V was pared by 5 bases and J by 4 bases, with 9 bases of the junction left unmatched.

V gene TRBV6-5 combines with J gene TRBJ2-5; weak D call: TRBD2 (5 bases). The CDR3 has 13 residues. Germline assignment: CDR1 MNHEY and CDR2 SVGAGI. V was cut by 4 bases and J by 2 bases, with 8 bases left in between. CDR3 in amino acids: CASSSREQETQYF. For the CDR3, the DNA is TGTGCCAGCAGTTCGAGGGAACAAGAGACCCAGTACTTC.